This T cell receptor (beta chain) is drawn from a study of CD8 T cells in Susac syndrome. When the RNA was reverse transcribed, random hexamers were used with an input of roughly 0.5 to 1 ug. The CDR3 of TCR beta was amplified by immunoSEQ multiplex PCR across 54 Vbeta and 13 Jbeta. TCRdb re-analysed the immunoSEQ multiplex PCR reads in MiXCR, keeping a single row per CDR3 protein. Among about 300,000 distinct CDR3 sequences listed, 89% were seen once. Germline assignment: CDR1 SEHNR and CDR2 FQNEAQ (reference sequence). Deletions cut 4 bases from V and 0 bases from J, with 7 bases between. CDR3 length equals 13 residues. In blood CD8+ and CD4+ T cells, TCR beta underwent sequencing. This clonotype has just one count. Its antigen remains unknown. Study-wide findings and caveats: It was acknowledged in the study that the number of individuals who were included in its TCR sequencing and HLA analysis was relatively small.

The sequence was obtained from a human donor with multiple sclerosis. V gene TRBV7-9 combines with J gene TRBJ2-7; no clear D. The sequenced sample consisted of CD8+ T cells from PBMCs. The CDR3, as DNA: TGTGCCAGCAGCTCATTCTTCTCCTACGAGCAGTACTTC. It specifies CASSSFFSYEQYF. Full variable domain (remainder filled in from reference TRBV7-9 and TRBJ2-7): DTGVSQNPRHKITKRGQNVTFRCDPISEHNRLYWYRQTLGQGPEFLTYFQNEAQLEKSRLLSDRFSAERPKGSFSTLEIQRTEQGDSAMYLCASSSFFSYEQYFGPGTRLTVT.